This TCR beta chain was observed in a study of Ad26.COV2.S vaccination and SARS-CoV-2 variants. Findings of the study overall: Ad26.COV2.S recipients had broader spike-specific TCRs (P = 0.0014).

A word on this clone: Its matching antigen is unknown.

The V gene's germline CDR1 is KGHDR and CDR2 SFDVKD. Trimming left V 4 bases short and J 6 bases short, with 11 bases between. This CDR3 is built from 13 residues. Libraries were prepared by immunoSEQ multiplex PCR; TCRdb keeps only in-frame clonotypes and omits some of them. The sample lists over 85,000 clones, about three quarters occurring once. The sequencing used peripheral blood, collected after recovery from COVID-19. The TCR was taken from a human donor who had recovered from COVID-19. The chain couples TRBV24-1 to TRBJ1-2; weak D call: TRBD1 (5 bases). The CDR3 protein is CATSEEGLNGYTF. The CDR3 bases are TGTGCCACCAGTGAAGAGGGGCTGAATGGCTACACCTTC.